A single T cell receptor beta chain is shown here with its context. This clonotype was counted many times. Its recognized antigen is unknown. Per-nucleotide qualities are absent, and no much larger clonotype sits a single base away. The sample belongs to a study of neurological immune-mediated disorders (dated by TCRdb to about 2019). Context from the whole study: Using UMI-based sequencing, the study compared peripheral blood TCR-beta repertoires from patients with HTLV-I-associated myelopathy (HAM/TSP), patients with multiple sclerosis, and healthy controls. Alongside PBMC samples, the set of approximately 100 TCR-beta libraries contained longitudinal samples, technical triplicates, and paired CD4+ and CD8+ T-cell subsets that had been sorted. The cohort comprised 68 subjects: roughly 15 HAM/TSP patients, 35 or so multiple sclerosis patients and approximately 20 healthy controls.

To synthesize cDNA, template-switch 5'RACE was performed with a primer carrying a 10-nucleotide random unique molecular identifier so that each TCR transcript was tagged. Every sequencing run covered 15-18 subjects and yielded more than 160 million TCR-beta sequences. The RNeasy kit was used for extraction of total RNA. TCR-beta VDJ regions were amplified with primers for the TCR constant region and the 5'RACE anchor, using the KAPA Real-time Library Amplification kit. A first PCR added sample indexes and Illumina adaptors, and a second PCR then raised library yield. The roughly 650 bp TCR product was size-selected on a 2% E-gel SizeSelection system after Ampure bead purification. Library quality was checked on a Bioanalyzer, concentration was measured with Qubit, and libraries were quantified with the Kapa Library Quantification kit before pooling. An Illumina HiSeq 2500 was used to sequence the libraries paired-end at 2 x 150 bp. To increase sequence diversity, about 25-31% phiX was spiked into each library pool. The authors processed their data as follows. The UMI-based MiGEC pipeline processed quality-filtered reads and removed over 85% of raw TCR sequences during error correction. VDJ genes were aligned to IMGT germline references, and each clonotype was defined by a unique CDR3 amino acid sequence together with V-J genes. Clonal expansion, Shannon diversity and CDR3 relatedness (CalcPairwiseDistances, ClusterSamples) were evaluated with VDJtools, and phylogenetic trees were built with CLCbio workbench. Expanded clones were defined as having at least 8 unique UMIs, based on coefficient-of-variation modelling across technical triplicates. TCRdb redid the processing of the public reads, applying fastp at Q25 and MiXCR, and retained in-frame beta chains. Duplicate CDR3 protein sequences are folded into a single record with the most common DNA and genes. TCRdb, not the original authors, processed these V and J calls. Within this sample are 20,000 to 30,000 distinct CDR3 sequences, with around 15% of them counted one time only. The ten most abundant clones make up 16% of the sample.

From the germline V gene, CDR1 is MNHEY and CDR2 is SVGAGI. At the junction V is shortened by 6 bases and J by 3 bases, with 21 bases in between. The CDR3 covers 16 residues, taking in both the cysteine and the valine. Only the CDR3 DNA is retained, 48 bases long and in frame from the first base. Unsorted PBMC libraries were generated from 2 million PBMCs stored in RNAlater at -80 °C until RNA extraction. PBMCs were separated from peripheral blood using Ficoll-Hypaque density gradient centrifugation and then cryopreserved in liquid nitrogen. Overall study outcomes, separate from this receptor: TCR clonal expansion was highest in HAM/TSP patients and lowest in MS patients, with MS patients falling below even healthy controls. No identical CDR3 amino acid sequences were shared among expanded clones across subjects, suggesting private TCR-beta repertoires in all groups.

The source material was PBMCs. The receptor was derived from a woman in her 40s with HTLV-1-associated myelopathy (HAM/TSP). The V and J segments used are TRBV6-5 and TRBJ2-7, and TRBD2 may be the D gene, going by 6 matching bases. The bases are TGTGCCAGCAGCCCGACCCCGGCGGGACTCGGCTACGAGCAGTACGTC. The translation is CASSPTPAGLGYEQYV.